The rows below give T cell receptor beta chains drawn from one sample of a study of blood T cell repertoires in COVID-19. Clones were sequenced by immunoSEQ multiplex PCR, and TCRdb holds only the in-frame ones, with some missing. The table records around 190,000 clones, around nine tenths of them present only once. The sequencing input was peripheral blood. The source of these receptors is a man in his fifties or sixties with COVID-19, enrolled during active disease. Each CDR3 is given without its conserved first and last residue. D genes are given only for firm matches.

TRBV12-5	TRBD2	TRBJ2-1	ASGLGGLAGVLVYNEQF
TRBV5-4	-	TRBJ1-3	ASSSQGSGNTIY
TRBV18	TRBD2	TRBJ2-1	ASSRGTSGVNEQF
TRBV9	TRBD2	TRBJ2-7	ASSVAELAGEFIYEQY
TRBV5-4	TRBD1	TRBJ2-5	ASSLQGARETQY
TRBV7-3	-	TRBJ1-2	ASSLTGGQGYT
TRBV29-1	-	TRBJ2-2	SVGAGDGELF
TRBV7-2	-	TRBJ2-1	ASSLSPTQGTDNEQF
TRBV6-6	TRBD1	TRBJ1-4	ASSYIGTGEEKLF
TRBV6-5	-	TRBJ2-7	ASSLLGREQY
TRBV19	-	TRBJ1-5	ASSTIDSNQPQH
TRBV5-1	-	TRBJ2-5	ASSSPDTEETQY
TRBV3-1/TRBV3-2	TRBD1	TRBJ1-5	ASSHRTGQDSNQPQH
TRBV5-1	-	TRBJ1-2	ASSLDMNGYT
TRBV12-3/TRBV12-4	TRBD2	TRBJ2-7	ASRSGRVDEQY
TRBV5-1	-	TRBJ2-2	ASRTANTGELF
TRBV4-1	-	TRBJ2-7	ASSQDLGRVEQY
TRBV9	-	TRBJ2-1	ASSELTSLGGQF
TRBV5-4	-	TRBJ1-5	ASSLSGSNQPQH
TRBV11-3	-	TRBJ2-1	ASSTRTGLNEQF
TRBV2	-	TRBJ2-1	ASKGRDYNEQF
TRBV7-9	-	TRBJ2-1	ASSPPAWRNLSYNEQF
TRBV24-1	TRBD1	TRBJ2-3	ATNSRQGNTDTQY
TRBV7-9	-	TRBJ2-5	ASSVLAQETQY
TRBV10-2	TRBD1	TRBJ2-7	ASSNVRGLNEQY
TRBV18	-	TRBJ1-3	ASSPDDTRSGNTIY
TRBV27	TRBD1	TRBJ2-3	ASSDRGVTDTQY
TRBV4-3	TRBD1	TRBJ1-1	ASSQDQGVWTEAF